This T cell receptor beta chain was sequenced in a study of CD8 T cells in Susac syndrome. Random hexamers served to reverse transcribe roughly 0.5 to 1 ug RNA. TCRdb passed the immunoSEQ multiplex PCR reads through MiXCR, listing each CDR3 protein once. The sample contains about 120,000 distinct CDR3 sequences, about 94% of which appear only once. Both CD4+ and CD8+ T cells were negatively isolated, and TEMRA cells underwent FACS enrichment. The TCR comes from a human donor with multiple sclerosis. Source material: CD4+ T cells from PBMCs.

The CDR3 coding sequence is TGTGCCAGCAGACGGGACTTCGACGGTGAGCAGTTCTTC. Residues: CASRRDFDGEQFF. This chain joins TRBV7-9 and TRBJ2-1, with D tentatively TRBD2 (6 bases). Trimming pared 6 bases from V and 9 bases from J, leaving 15 bases between. This CDR3 contains 13 residues. CDR1 and CDR2 from the germline V gene are SEHNR and FQNEAQ (reference sequence).